This T cell receptor (beta chain) was sequenced in a study of T cell repertoires in cytomegalovirus infection (dated by TCRdb to the late 2010s). Study-wide context: Alongside well-studied HLA-B-restricted epitopes, the peptide stimulations were aimed at recently identified HLA-C-restricted CMV epitopes, whose presentation resists viral immunomodulation. Because public TCR beta signatures pointed to carriage of CMV infection together with the matching HLA type, the HLA type of each donor mattered for the analysis.

Ends trimmed: V by 5 bases, J by 7 bases; bases unmatched to a gene: 14. Inclusive of the bounding cysteine and valine, the CDR3 is 15 residues long. The read is trimmed to its CDR3 DNA, 45 bases read in frame from base 1. CDR1 and CDR2 are read off the germline V gene as SGHTA and FQGNSA. Sequencer: Illumina HiSeq 1500. Through fastp at Q25 and MiXCR, TCRdb rebuilt clones from the public reads, retaining in-frame beta chains. Rows are combined by CDR3 protein, so each entry shows the most common genes and DNA. In all, the sample holds approximately 500,000 distinct CDR3 sequences, and 30% to 40% of those were seen once. The top ten constitute 17% of the sample. The meaning of the sample's treatment or condition label: in vitro stimulation with specific CMV peptide epitopes to enrich CMV-specific T cells. Worth noting for this clonotype: This receptor's antigen is unknown. Base qualities were left out, and no much larger clone turns up one base away.

Results the study describes overall, beyond this receptor: In both this cohort and an independent cohort of 352 donors, the cumulative frequency of public TCR beta family members distinguished carriers of CMV infection plus the relevant HLA type. The ex vivo response was dominated by HLA-C-restricted CMV-specific TCR beta clonotypes, and the single most frequent clonotype in two of eight donors was supplied by these HLA-C-restricted clonotypes.

The receptor was isolated from a human donor in good health (CMV status not recorded). Some clones in this sample may be carry-over from other donors' samples. Recombination linked TRBV7-2 to TRBJ2-7, with 7 junctional bases fitting TRBD2. Material: cultured PBMCs, obtained from culture after CMV antigen stimulation. In nucleotides, the sequence is TGTGCCAGCAGCCCGCGGGGCGGGAGATGGGAAGAGCAGTACGTC. It specifies CASSPRGGRWEEQYV.